This entry concerns a single TCR beta chain. Its target is not known. This sample was included in a study of regulatory T cells in long-lasting Graves disease. Study outcomes and limitations: Researchers examined only peripheral blood and not thyroid tissue. Newly diagnosed Graves' patients exceeded persistent ones in TCR diversity.

Indicated time point: persistent/refractory GD, antithyroid drugs over 5 years with positive TRAb. PBMC RNA was the source of the TCR library. Relying on iRepertoire HTBI primers and Arm-PCR of CDR3 regions, the team built TCR beta libraries. TCRdb reprocessed the multiplex PCR reads with MiXCR, giving one entry per CDR3 protein. Of about 660,000 distinct CDR3 sequences in the sample, around 32% were seen once. The clonotype was recovered from a female donor with Graves disease. The sequencing used peripheral blood mononuclear cells (PBMCs), collected when the disease was refractory, from a patient treated with antithyroid drugs.

The DNA for the CDR3 is TGTGCCAGTAGTATAGCCGGGACTAGCGGCTACGAGCAGTACTTC. It specifies CASSIAGTSGYEQYF. The chain carries TRBV19 and TRBJ2-7; 11 bases line up with TRBD2. The V segment lost 1 base and the J segment 3 bases; nucleotides outside the gene matches: 2. Germline-derived CDR1 and CDR2 are LNHDA and SQIVND (reference sequence). This CDR3 comprises 15 residues. Based on the CDR3 plus reference TRBV19 and TRBJ2-7, the full variable domain is DGGITQSPKYLFRKEGQNVTLSCEQNLNHDAMYWYRQDPGQGLRLIYYSQIVNDFQKGDIAEGYSVSREKKESFPLTVTSAQKNPTAFYLCASSIAGTSGYEQYFGPGTRLTVT.